This T cell receptor (beta chain) was obtained from a study of cytomegalovirus exposure and HLA in healthy donors. This clone was observed a handful of times. As yet, its antigen is unknown. Amplification used 60 Vbeta primers and 13 Jbeta primers. As handled by the study authors: Tens of millions of unique TCR beta chains, some 9.9 million of them shared, were counted by a later analysis. TCRdb's copy holds only in-frame clones and misses some; the assay was immunoSEQ multiplex PCR. That table gives V, J and clone size, and the DNA gave D and trimming. This table holds about 160,000 clones, around 72% found once. Points from the study as a whole: In a later analysis, TCR beta V- and J-gene trimming showed a link to a missense DCLRE1C variant. The study designated 150 to 200 TCR beta chains cytomegalovirus-associated. Rates of TCR association differed by HLA locus in a later analysis, with DRB1 highest and HLA-C lowest.

The CDR3 is 14 amino acids. Trimming at V came to 2 bases and at J to 9 bases, leaving 7 bases not matched to a gene. Germline CDR1 and CDR2: SGHDT and YYEEEE. Material for sequencing was PBMCs. V and J are TRBV5-6 and TRBJ2-1; 8 bases are shared with TRBD1. The receptor's source is a woman between 40 and 55 years old in good health and CMV-seropositive. The CDR3 sequence is CASSLPQGAAEQFF. The CDR3 coding sequence is TGTGCCAGCAGCTTACCGCAGGGGGCGGCTGAGCAGTTCTTC.